This TCR beta chain is from a study of cytomegalovirus exposure and HLA in healthy donors. The CDR3 spans 16 residues. V dropped 4 bases and J dropped 4 bases, with 19 bases sitting between them. Germline V gene lookup returns CDR1 SGHAT and CDR2 FQNNGV. For this clone: Antigen unknown.

Overall study results and limits: A later analysis, which compared TCR beta chains of equal frequency, found the HLA-associated ones more clonally expanded. Cytomegalovirus status, reportedly, was diagnosed with high specificity and sensitivity by the classifier.

The PCR used 60 Vbeta and 13 Jbeta primers. Only in-frame clones appear in the TCRdb table, and some are missing; sequencing was by immunoSEQ multiplex PCR. Of roughly 70,000 clones in the sample, around three quarters are singletons; the top ten hold around 6%. This chain links TRBV11-2 with TRBJ1-2, with a possible D match to TRBD1 (5 bases). Material for sequencing was PBMCs. This clonotype was sampled from a man aged 45-60 years in good health and CMV-seronegative. In DNA form, the CDR3 reads TGTGCCAGCAGCTCCCTCATAGGACACCCACTCTATGGCTACACCTTC. Its translation is CASSSLIGHPLYGYTF.